This T cell receptor (beta chain) was identified during a study of CXCR3-negative and CXCR3-positive naive CD8 T cells. Across the study: A total of 120 million to 150 million TRB reads was generated, with about 1.5 +/- 0.3 million per library.

General study points: Higher TRB CDR3 hydrophobicity marked CXCR3-positive naive cells relative to CXCR3-negative naive cells. Much lower diversity was found in memory CD8+ cells, while both naive subsets had comparably high diversity. Similar TRBV-TRBJ usage was seen in naive cells (both CXCR3-negative and CXCR3-positive), but memory cells differed.

TRB cDNA libraries were made by UMI-labeled 5' RACE. TCRdb re-analyzed the 5' RACE reads; it lists each CDR3 protein once, without DNA. The sample includes about 150,000 distinct CDR3 sequences. Sorts performed in triplicate captured roughly 320,000 cells each from every CD8+ T cell subset. This CDR3 has 13 amino acids. Per germline, CDR1 SGHTA and CDR2 FQGNSA. On this clonotype: The antigen is not known.

The material sequenced was naive CXCR3+ CD8+ T cells from blood. Noted subset: CD45RO-CCR7+CD27+CD95- naive CD8+ T cells expressing CXCR3 (TNR3+). This chain uses TRBV7-2 with TRBJ1-2. The receptor was derived from a human donor in good health. Some clones in this sample may be carry-over from other donors' samples. CDR3: CASSLVAVDGYTF. The full variable domain, its missing parts supplied by reference TRBV7-2 and TRBJ1-2, is GAGVSQSPSNKVTEKGKDVELRCDPISGHTALYWYRQSLGQGLEFLIYFQGNSAPDKSGLPSDRFSAERTGGSVSTLTIQRTQQEDSAVYLCASSLVAVDGYTFGSGTRLTVV.